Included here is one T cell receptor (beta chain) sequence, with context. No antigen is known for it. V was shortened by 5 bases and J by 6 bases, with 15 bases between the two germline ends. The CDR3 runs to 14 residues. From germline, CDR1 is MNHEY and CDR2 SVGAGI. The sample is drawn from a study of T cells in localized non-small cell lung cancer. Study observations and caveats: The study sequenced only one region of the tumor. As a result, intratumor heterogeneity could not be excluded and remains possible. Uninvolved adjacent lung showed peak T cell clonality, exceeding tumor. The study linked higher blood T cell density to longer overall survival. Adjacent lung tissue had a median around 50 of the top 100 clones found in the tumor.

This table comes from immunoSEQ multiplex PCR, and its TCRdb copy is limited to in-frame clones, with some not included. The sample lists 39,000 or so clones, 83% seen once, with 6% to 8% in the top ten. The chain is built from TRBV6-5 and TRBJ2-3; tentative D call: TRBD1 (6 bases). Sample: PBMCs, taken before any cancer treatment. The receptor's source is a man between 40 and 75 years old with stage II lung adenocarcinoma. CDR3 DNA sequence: TGTGCCAGCAGTACGGACCATCAGGGGGATACGCAGTATTTT. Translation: CASSTDHQGDTQYF.